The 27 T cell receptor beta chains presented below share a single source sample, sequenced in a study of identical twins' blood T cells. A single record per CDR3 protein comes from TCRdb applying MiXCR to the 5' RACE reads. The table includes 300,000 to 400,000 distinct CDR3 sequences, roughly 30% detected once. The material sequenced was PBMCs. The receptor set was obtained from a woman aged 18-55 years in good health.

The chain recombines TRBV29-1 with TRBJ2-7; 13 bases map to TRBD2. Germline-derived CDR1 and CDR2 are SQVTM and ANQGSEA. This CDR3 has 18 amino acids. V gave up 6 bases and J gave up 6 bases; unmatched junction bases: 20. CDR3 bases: TGCAGCGTGGGCGGACTAGCGGGAGTAATTATGGGAGGTGGCGAGCAGTACTTC. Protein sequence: CSVGGLAGVIMGGGEQYF.

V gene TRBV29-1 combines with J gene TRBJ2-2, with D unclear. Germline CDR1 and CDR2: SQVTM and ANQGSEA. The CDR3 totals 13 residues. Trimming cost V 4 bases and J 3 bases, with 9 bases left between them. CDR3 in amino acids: CSVGFGYTGELFF. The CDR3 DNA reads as TGCAGCGTTGGGTTCGGGTACACCGGGGAGCTGTTTTTT.

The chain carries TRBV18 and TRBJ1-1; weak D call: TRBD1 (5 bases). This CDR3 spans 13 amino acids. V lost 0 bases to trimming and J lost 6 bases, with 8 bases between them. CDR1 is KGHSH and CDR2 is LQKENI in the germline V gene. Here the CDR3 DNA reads TGTGCCAGCTCACCACCCTCGGGGCCTGAAGCTTTCTTT. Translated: CASSPPSGPEAFF. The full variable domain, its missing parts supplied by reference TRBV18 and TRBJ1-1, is NAGVMQNPRHLVRRRGQEARLRCSPMKGHSHVYWYRQLPEEGLKFMVYLQKENIIDESGMPKERFSAEFPKEGPSILRIQQVVRGDSAAYFCASSPPSGPEAFFGQGTRLTVV.

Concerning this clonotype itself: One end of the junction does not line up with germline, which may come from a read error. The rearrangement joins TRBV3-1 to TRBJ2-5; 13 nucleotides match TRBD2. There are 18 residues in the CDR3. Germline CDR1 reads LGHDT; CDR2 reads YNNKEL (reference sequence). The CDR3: CAGSPGLAGDIGQETQYF. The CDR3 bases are TGTGCCGGCAGCCCTGGACTAGCGGGGGATATAGGACAAGAGACCCAGTACTTC.

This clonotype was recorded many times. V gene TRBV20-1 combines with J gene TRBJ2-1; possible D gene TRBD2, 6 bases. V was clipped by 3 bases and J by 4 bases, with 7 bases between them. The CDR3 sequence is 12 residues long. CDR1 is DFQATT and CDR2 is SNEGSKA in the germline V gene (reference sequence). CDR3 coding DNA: TGCAGTGCTAGCGGGAGTTACAATGAGCAGTTCTTC. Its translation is CSASGSYNEQFF.

The CDR3 DNA follows: TGTGCCAGTAGTGTCAGGGTAAGGACTGAAGCTTTCTTT. Translating it yields CASSVRVRTEAFF. The chain is built from TRBV19 and TRBJ1-1, with a possible D match to TRBD1 (5 bases). The CDR3 sequence is 13 residues long. Per the germline V gene, CDR1 is LNHDA and CDR2 is SQIVND (reference sequence). V shed 5 bases and J shed 5 bases, with 12 bases lying between them. Combining the CDR3 with reference TRBV19 and TRBJ1-1 gives the whole variable domain DGGITQSPKYLFRKEGQNVTLSCEQNLNHDAMYWYRQDPGQGLRLIYYSQIVNDFQKGDIAEGYSVSREKKESFPLTVTSAQKNPTAFYLCASSVRVRTEAFFGQGTRLTVV.

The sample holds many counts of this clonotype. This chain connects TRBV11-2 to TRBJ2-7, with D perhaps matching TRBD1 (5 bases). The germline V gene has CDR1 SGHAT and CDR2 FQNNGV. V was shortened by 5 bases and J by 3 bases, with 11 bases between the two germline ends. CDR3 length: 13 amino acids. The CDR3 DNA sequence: TGTGCCAGCAGCCTACAGGAGAACTACGAGCAGTACTTC. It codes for CASSLQENYEQYF.

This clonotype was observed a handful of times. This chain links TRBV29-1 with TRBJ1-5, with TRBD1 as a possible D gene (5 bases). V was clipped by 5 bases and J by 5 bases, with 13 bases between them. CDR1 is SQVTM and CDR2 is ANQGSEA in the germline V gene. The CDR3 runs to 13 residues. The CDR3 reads CSVRARGDQPQHF. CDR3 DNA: TGCAGCGTTCGGGCCCGAGGGGATCAGCCCCAGCATTTT.

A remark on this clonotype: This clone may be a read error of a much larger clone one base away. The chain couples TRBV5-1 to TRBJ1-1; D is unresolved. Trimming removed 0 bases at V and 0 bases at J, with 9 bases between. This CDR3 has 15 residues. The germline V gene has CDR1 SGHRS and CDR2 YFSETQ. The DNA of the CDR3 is TGCGCCAGCAGCTTGGCATCCTACCTGAACACTGAAGCTTTCTTT. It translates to CASSLASYLNTEAFF.

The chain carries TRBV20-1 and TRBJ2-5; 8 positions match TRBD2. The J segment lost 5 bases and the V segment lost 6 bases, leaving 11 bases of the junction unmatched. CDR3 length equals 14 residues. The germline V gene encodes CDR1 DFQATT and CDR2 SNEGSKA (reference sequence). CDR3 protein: CSAFTSGRAETQYF. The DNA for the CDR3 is TGCAGTGCATTTACTAGCGGAAGGGCGGAGACCCAGTACTTC.

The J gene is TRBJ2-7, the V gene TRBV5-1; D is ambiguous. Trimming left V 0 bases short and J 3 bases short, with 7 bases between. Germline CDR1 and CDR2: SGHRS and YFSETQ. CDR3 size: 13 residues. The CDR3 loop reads CASSLGPNYEQYF. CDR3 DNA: TGCGCCAGCAGCTTGGGCCCCAACTACGAGCAGTACTTC.

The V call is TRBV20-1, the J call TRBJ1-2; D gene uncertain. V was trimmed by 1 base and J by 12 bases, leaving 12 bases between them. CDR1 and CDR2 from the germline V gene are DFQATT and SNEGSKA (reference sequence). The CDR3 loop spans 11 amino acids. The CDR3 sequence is CSARGQVEDTF. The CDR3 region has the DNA TGCAGTGCTAGAGGGCAGGTAGAGGACACCTTC.

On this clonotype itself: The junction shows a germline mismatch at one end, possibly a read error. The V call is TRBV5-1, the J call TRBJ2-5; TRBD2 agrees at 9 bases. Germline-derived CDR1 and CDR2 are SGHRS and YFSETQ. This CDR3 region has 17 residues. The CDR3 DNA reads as TGCGCCAACAGCTTTGGACGGCTAGCGGGACACCAAGAGACCCAGTACTTC. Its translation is CANSFGRLAGHQETQYF.

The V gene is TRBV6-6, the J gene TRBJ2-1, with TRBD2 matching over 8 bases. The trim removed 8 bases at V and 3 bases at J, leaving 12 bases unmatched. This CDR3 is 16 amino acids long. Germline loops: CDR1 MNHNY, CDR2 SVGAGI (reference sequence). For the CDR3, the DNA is TGTGCCAGCGGAAGTCCGGGACTAGGGGACTACAATGAGCAGTTCTTC. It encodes CASGSPGLGDYNEQFF.

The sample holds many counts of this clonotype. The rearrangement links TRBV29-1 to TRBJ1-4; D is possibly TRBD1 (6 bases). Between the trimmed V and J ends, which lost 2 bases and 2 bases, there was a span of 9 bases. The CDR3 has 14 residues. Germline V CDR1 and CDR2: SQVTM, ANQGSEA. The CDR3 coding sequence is TGCAGCGTTGAATGGGGGGCGACTAATGAAAAACTGTTTTTT. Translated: CSVEWGATNEKLFF.

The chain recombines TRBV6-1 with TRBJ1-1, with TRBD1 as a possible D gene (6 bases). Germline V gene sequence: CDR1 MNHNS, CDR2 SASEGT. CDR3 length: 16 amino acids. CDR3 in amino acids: CVTKLQGLLLSSEAFF. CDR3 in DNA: TGTGTCACCAAACTACAGGGTCTTCTCTTATCTTCTGAAGCTTTCTTT.

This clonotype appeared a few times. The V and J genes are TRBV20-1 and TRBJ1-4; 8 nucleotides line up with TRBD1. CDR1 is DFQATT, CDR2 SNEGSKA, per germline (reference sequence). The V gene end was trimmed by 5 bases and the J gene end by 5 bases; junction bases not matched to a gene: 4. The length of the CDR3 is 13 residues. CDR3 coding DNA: TGCAGTGCTCCGGACAGGGCGAATGAAAAACTGTTTTTT. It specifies CSAPDRANEKLFF.

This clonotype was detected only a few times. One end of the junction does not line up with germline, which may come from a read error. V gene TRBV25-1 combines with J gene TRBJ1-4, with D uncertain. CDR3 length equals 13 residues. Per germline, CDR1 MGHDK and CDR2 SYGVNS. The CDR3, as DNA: TGTTCCAGCATGGAGCGGGCTAATGAAAAACTGTTTTTT. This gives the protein CSSMERANEKLFF.

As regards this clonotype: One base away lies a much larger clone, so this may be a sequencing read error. CDR3 DNA sequence: TGTGCCATCCGACCAGTACATAATAATTCACCCCTCCACTTT. It specifies CAIRPVHNNSPLHF. The genes are TRBV10-3 and TRBJ1-6; no clear D. The germline gives CDR1 ENHRY, CDR2 SYGVKD. The V gene lost 8 bases and the J gene lost 5 bases, with 13 bases spanning the gap. The CDR3 sequence is 14 residues long.

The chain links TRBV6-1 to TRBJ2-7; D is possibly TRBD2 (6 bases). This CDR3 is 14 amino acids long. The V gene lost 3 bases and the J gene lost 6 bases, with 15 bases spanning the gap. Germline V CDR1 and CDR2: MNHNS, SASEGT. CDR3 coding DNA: TGTGCCAGCAGTGAGGGATCCACGCGGGGCGAGCAGTACTTC. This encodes CASSEGSTRGEQYF.

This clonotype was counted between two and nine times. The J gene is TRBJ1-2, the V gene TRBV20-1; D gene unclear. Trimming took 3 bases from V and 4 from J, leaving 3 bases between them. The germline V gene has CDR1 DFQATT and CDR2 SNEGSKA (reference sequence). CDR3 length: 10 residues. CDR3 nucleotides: TGCAGTGCTAGCAGCTATGGCTACACCTTC. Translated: CSASSYGYTF.

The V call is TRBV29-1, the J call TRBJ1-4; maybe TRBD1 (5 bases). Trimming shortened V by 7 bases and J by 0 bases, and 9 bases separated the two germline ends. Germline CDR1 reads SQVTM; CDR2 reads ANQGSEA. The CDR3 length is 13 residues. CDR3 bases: TGCAGCGGGGGACGGGCAACTAATGAAAAACTGTTTTTT. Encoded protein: CSGGRATNEKLFF.

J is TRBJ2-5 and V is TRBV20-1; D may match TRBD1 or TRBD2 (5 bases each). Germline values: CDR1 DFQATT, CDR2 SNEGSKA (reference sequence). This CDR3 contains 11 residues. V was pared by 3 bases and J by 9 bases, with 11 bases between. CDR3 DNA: TGCAGTGCTAGTCACGGGGCGGCCCAGTACTTC. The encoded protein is CSASHGAAQYF.

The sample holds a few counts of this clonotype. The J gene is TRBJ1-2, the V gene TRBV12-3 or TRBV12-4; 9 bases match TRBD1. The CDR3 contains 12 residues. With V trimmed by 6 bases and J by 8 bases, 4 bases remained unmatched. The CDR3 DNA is TGTGCCAGCAGCTACAGGGGGCTAGGCTACACCTTC. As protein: CASSYRGLGYTF.

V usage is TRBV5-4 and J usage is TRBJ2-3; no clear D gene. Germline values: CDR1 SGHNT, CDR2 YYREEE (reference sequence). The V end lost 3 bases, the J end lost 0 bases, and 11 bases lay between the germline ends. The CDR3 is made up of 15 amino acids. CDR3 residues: CASSWSASSTDTQYF. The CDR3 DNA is TGTGCCAGCAGCTGGTCCGCTTCTAGCACAGATACGCAGTATTTT.

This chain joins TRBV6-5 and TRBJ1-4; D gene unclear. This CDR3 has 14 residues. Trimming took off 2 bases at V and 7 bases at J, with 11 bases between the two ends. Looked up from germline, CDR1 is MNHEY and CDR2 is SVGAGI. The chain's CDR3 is CASSYLGYGEKLFF. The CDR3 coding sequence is TGTGCCAGCAGTTACCTAGGATACGGTGAAAAACTGTTTTTT.

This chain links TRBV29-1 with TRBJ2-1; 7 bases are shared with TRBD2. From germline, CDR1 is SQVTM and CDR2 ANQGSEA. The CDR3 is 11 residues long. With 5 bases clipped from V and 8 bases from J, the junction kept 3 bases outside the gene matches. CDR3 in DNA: TGCAGCGTTATCCTAGCGGATGAGCAGTTCTTC. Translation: CSVILADEQFF.